This T cell receptor (beta chain) was obtained from a study of OX40 agonist ivuxolimab in advanced cancers. About the study: An agonistic anti-OX40 (CD134) antibody, ivuxolimab, was used to treat the patients. Aged about 20 to 80 with a mean of 60 years, they were approximately 79% male.

Study results and caveats: Near-lowest levels of clonal expansion characterized partial responders at 0.1-3.0 mg/kg.

Measured with immunoSEQ multiplex PCR; TCRdb has only the in-frame clones, and not every one. The table records 65,000 to 85,000 clones, around 87% of them present only once. The CDR3 sequence is 15 residues long. Per germline, CDR1 SNHLY and CDR2 FYNNEI. J gave up 2 bases and V 4 bases, and 4 bases lay outside the gene matches. Turning to this clone: Its antigen is not known.

The source is an adult with an advanced solid tumor such as melanoma, head and neck, liver or kidney cancer. The sample consisted of CD4+ or CD8+ T cells sorted from blood, taken in a trial of the OX40 agonist ivuxolimab. The chain uses TRBV2 and TRBJ1-5; TRBD1 aligns across 8 bases. In DNA, the CDR3 is TGTGCCAGCAGTGTGGACAGGGCTGGCAATCAGCCCCAGCATTTT. Amino acid sequence: CASSVDRAGNQPQHF.